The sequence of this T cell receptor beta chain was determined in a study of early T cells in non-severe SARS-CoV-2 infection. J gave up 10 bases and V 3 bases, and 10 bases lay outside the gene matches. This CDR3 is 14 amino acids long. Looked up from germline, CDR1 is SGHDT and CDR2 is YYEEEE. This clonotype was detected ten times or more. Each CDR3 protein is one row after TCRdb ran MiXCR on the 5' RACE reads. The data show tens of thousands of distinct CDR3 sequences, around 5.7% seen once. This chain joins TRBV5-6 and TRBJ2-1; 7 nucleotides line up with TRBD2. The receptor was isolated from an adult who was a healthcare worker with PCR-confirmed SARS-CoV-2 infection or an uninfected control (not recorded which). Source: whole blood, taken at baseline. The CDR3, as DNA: TGTGCCAGCAGCTGGGGCGTGATCGGGAGGGAGCAGTTCTTC. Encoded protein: CASSWGVIGREQFF.